The 28 T cell receptor beta chains presented below share a single source sample, sequenced in a study of blood T cell repertoires in COVID-19. The table came from immunoSEQ multiplex PCR; TCRdb's copy has only in-frame clones and leaves some out. The profile shows roughly 320,000 clones, around nine tenths of them singletons. The material sequenced was PBMCs or T cells enriched from blood (not recorded which). The receptors were gathered from a woman aged 30 to 39 who had been exposed to COVID-19.

The chain joins TRBV4-2 to TRBJ2-3, with TRBD1 identical over 10 bases. This CDR3 is 17 amino acids long. CDR1 is LGHNA, CDR2 YNFKEQ, per germline. V lost 0 bases, J lost 2 bases, and 5 bases stayed unmatched. The CDR3 here is CASSQDWDRGNTDTQYF. The CDR3 DNA reads TGTGCCAGCAGCCAAGACTGGGACAGGGGAAACACAGATACGCAGTATTTT.

This clone occurred many times. The V gene is TRBV4-2, the J gene TRBJ1-1, with TRBD1 matching over 8 bases. The CDR3 length is 16 residues. The germline V gene has CDR1 LGHNA and CDR2 YNFKEQ. The V segment lost 3 bases and the J segment 3 bases; nucleotides outside the gene matches: 9. The CDR3, as DNA: TGTGCCAGCAGCCAGAGGGTGGGGACAGGAGACACTGAAGCTTTCTTT. Translating it yields CASSQRVGTGDTEAFF.

CDR3 in DNA: TGTGCCAGCAGCTCCGCCGGACAAATCTCCTACGAGCAGTACTTC. It specifies CASSSAGQISYEQYF. The chain uses TRBV13 and TRBJ2-7; maybe TRBD1 (5 bases). The V gene's germline CDR1 is PRHDT and CDR2 FYEKMQ (reference sequence). V was clipped by 4 bases and J by 0 bases, with 13 bases between them. This CDR3 contains 15 residues.

The sample holds a few counts of this clone. The rearrangement links TRBV9 to TRBJ2-7, with TRBD1 matching 8 bases. This CDR3 region has 15 residues. From germline, CDR1 is SGDLS and CDR2 YYNGEE. The ends lost 0 bases at V and 4 bases at J; junction bases unmatched: 6. The CDR3 is CASSVDAGGQYEQYF. The DNA for the CDR3 is TGTGCCAGCAGCGTAGATGCAGGGGGCCAATACGAGCAGTACTTC.

J is TRBJ2-4 and V is TRBV6-5, with D unresolved. The CDR3 spans 14 residues. The V and J ends lost 10 bases and 6 bases respectively, with 19 bases between them. Germline-derived CDR1 and CDR2 are MNHEY and SVGAGI. The CDR3 reads CATNRVESGNIQYF. CDR3 DNA: TGTGCCACAAATCGGGTAGAGTCGGGAAACATTCAGTACTTC.

The chain links TRBV18 to TRBJ1-4; the D gene is possibly TRBD1 (5 bases). This CDR3 has 14 amino acids. With 3 bases removed from V and 3 bases from J, the gap between germline ends came to 8 bases. Germline loops: CDR1 KGHSH, CDR2 LQKENI. CDR3 DNA sequence: TGTGCCAGCTCACCTCAACAGGCTAATGAAAAACTGTTTTTT. Amino acid sequence: CASSPQQANEKLFF.

This clone turned up a few times. The V gene is TRBV5-4, the J gene TRBJ1-4; tentatively, D is TRBD1 (5 bases). The germline V gene encodes CDR1 SGHNT and CDR2 YYREEE (reference sequence). This CDR3 region has 14 residues. Between the trimmed V and J ends, which lost 6 bases and 6 bases, there was a span of 15 bases. The CDR3 DNA sequence: TGTGCCAGCACCCGATGGGGGGGTCATGAAAAACTGTTTTTT. Protein product: CASTRWGGHEKLFF.

The chain recombines TRBV6-1 with TRBJ1-5; no definite D call. Deletions cut 3 bases from V and 8 bases from J, with 17 bases between. CDR3 length: 15 amino acids. The V gene's germline CDR1 is MNHNS and CDR2 SASEGT. CDR3 residues: CASSEKRGPWEPQHF. The DNA of the CDR3 is TGTGCCAGCAGTGAGAAACGAGGTCCCTGGGAGCCCCAGCATTTT.

The chain carries TRBV5-1 and TRBJ1-2; 7 positions match TRBD1. This CDR3 is built from 15 residues. Germline V CDR1 and CDR2: SGHRS, YFSETQ. V dropped 4 bases and J dropped 4; count of bases not matched to a gene: 10. CDR3 DNA: TGCGCCAGCAGCGCCGGGGGACAGACACGCTATGGCTACACCTTC. Translating it yields CASSAGGQTRYGYTF.

The table lists this clone with a count of one. This chain uses TRBV5-1 with TRBJ1-2; possibly TRBD1 for D (6 bases). CDR3 length equals 13 residues. Germline V gene data show CDR1 as SGHRS and CDR2 as YFSETQ. Trimming took 5 bases from V and 3 from J, leaving 11 bases between them. CDR3 nucleotide sequence: TGCGCCAGCAGGGCGGGGGCGGACTATGGCTACACCTTC. Its translation: CASRAGADYGYTF. The variable domain in full, completed from reference TRBV5-1 and TRBJ1-2, reads KAGVTQTPRYLIKTRGQQVTLSCSPISGHRSVSWYQQTPGQGLQFLFEYFSETQRNKGNFPGRFSGRQFSNSRSEMNVSTLELGDSALYLCASRAGADYGYTFGSGTRLTVV.

This chain uses TRBV28 with TRBJ1-3; tentatively, D is TRBD1 (6 bases). The germline V and J ends were trimmed by 1 base and 2 bases, with 12 bases remaining between them. The CDR3 contains 16 residues. Per the germline V gene, CDR1 is MDHEN and CDR2 is SYDVKM. This CDR3 reads CASSLSGGLTGNTIYF. CDR3 bases: TGTGCCAGCAGTTTATCGGGGGGCCTTACTGGAAACACCATATATTTT.

The chain combines TRBV5-6 with TRBJ2-7; 8 nucleotides align to TRBD1. With V trimmed by 2 bases and J by 3 bases, 16 bases remained unmatched. Germline V gene lookup returns CDR1 SGHDT and CDR2 YYEEEE. The CDR3 totals 18 residues. This CDR3 reads CASSFGTGGAPVYYEQYF. The CDR3 coding sequence is TGTGCCAGCAGCTTTGGGACAGGAGGGGCCCCAGTATACTACGAGCAGTACTTC.

The chain has TRBV29-1 and TRBJ1-2, with 8 bases matching TRBD1. With V trimmed by 4 bases and J by 8 bases, 9 bases remained unmatched. CDR3 size: 13 residues. The germline gives CDR1 SQVTM, CDR2 ANQGSEA. For the CDR3, the DNA is TGCAGCGTTGGACAGGGGACGGTGAGGGGCTACACCTTC. It specifies CSVGQGTVRGYTF.

CDR3 sequence reads: CAISPGQGSGQPQHF. The CDR3 coding sequence is TGTGCCATCTCGCCGGGACAGGGGTCGGGTCAGCCCCAGCATTTT. The chain recombines TRBV10-3 with TRBJ1-5; 10 bases match TRBD1. Germline CDR1 is ENHRY and CDR2 is SYGVKD. This CDR3 comprises 15 residues. The V and J ends lost 8 bases and 6 bases, in that order; junction bases with no gene match: 10.

This chain connects TRBV5-4 to TRBJ2-3, with TRBD2 identical over 9 bases. Per germline, CDR1 SGHNT and CDR2 YYREEE (reference sequence). This CDR3 is 14 amino acids long. For the CDR3, the DNA is TGTGGAAGTAGAGCGGGGGGCTCTACAGATACGCAGTATTTT. Its translation is CGSRAGGSTDTQYF.

Remarks on this clone: Within the sample, other DNA sequences also encode this same CDR3. V usage is TRBV5-6 and J usage is TRBJ2-5; unclear D gene. Trimming left V 0 bases short and J 2 bases short, with 5 bases between. Germline lookup yields CDR1 SGHDT and CDR2 YYEEEE. The CDR3 spans 13 residues. The CDR3 DNA reads TGTGCCAGCAGCTTGGTTCAACAAGAGACCCAGTACTTC. This codes for CASSLVQQETQYF.

This chain links TRBV2 with TRBJ1-5; D not certain. From germline, CDR1 is SNHLY and CDR2 FYNNEI. The CDR3 is 15 amino acids. V dropped 2 bases and J dropped 3 bases, with 11 bases sitting between them. The CDR3 sequence is CASSELGGNNQPQHF. The CDR3 nucleotides read TGTGCCAGCAGTGAATTAGGAGGGAACAATCAGCCCCAGCATTTT.

This clone was seen once. The V call is TRBV14, the J call TRBJ2-7, with a tentative D call TRBD1 (5 bases). The germline gives CDR1 SGHDN, CDR2 FVKESK. Trimming left V 2 bases short and J 3 bases short, with 8 bases between. The CDR3 contains 13 residues. The DNA of the CDR3 is TGTGCCAGCAGCCAAACAGGACACTACGAGCAGTACTTC. Its translation: CASSQTGHYEQYF.

This clone was seen only once. The rearrangement joins TRBV3-1 (or the pseudogene TRBV3-2) to TRBJ2-7; 9 bases map to TRBD2. The junction had 12 bases not matched to a gene; V was cut back by 6 bases and J by 0 bases. Germline CDR1 LGHDT, CDR2 YNNKEL (reference sequence). The CDR3 loop spans 17 amino acids. The CDR3: CASSPALGGGVSYEQYF. CDR3 in DNA: TGTGCCAGCAGTCCTGCCTTAGGCGGGGGGGTCTCCTACGAGCAGTACTTC.

This chain uses TRBV19 with TRBJ1-1; TRBD1 matches at 12 bases. Germline V gives CDR1 LNHDA, CDR2 SQIVND (reference sequence). V lost 6 bases and J lost 5; bases outside the gene matches: 10. The CDR3 has 16 residues. CDR3 loop: CASRPIPGQGATEAFF. CDR3 nucleotides: TGTGCCAGTAGGCCTATCCCGGGACAGGGGGCGACTGAAGCTTTCTTT.

This chain connects TRBV4-1 to TRBJ2-3; D call uncertain. V shed 8 bases and J shed 4 bases, with 13 bases lying between them. The CDR3 is 13 residues long. CDR1 and CDR2 from the germline V gene are MGHRA and YSYEKL. The CDR3 sequence: CASEAANSDTQYF. In nucleotides, the CDR3 is TGCGCCAGCGAGGCCGCAAATTCAGATACGCAGTATTTT.

The genes are TRBV5-1 and TRBJ2-5, with TRBD2 matching over 13 bases. CDR1 is SGHRS, CDR2 YFSETQ, per germline. The CDR3 runs 17 residues. V lost 2 bases and J lost 5; bases outside the gene matches: 9. As DNA, the CDR3 is TGCGCCAGCAGCTTTGGCGGGACTAGCGGGGCCAGGGAGACCCAGTACTTC. Amino acid sequence: CASSFGGTSGARETQYF.

The chain links TRBV2 to TRBJ2-1; 9 nucleotides match TRBD1. CDR3 length: 21 amino acids. V gave up 1 base and J gave up 4 bases; unmatched junction bases: 20. From germline, CDR1 is SNHLY and CDR2 FYNNEI. CDR3 loop: CASSEEPVFPGQGELYNEQFF. As DNA, the CDR3 is TGTGCCAGCAGTGAAGAACCTGTATTCCCGGGACAGGGTGAATTGTACAATGAGCAGTTCTTC. Together with reference TRBV2 and TRBJ2-1, the CDR3 gives the full variable domain: EPEVTQTPSHQVTQMGQEVILRCVPISNHLYFYWYRQILGQKVEFLVSFYNNEISEKSEIFDDQFSVERPDGSNFTLKIRSTKLEDSAMYFCASSEEPVFPGQGELYNEQFFGPGTRLTVL.

The chain recombines TRBV2 with TRBJ2-4; maybe TRBD2 (5 bases). The CDR3 runs 15 residues. Trimming stripped 0 bases from V and 1 base from J, with 7 bases between. The germline V gene encodes CDR1 SNHLY and CDR2 FYNNEI. CDR3 residues: CASSEAAGAKNIQYF. The CDR3 DNA sequence: TGTGCCAGCAGTGAAGCGGCGGGCGCCAAAAACATTCAGTACTTC.

The J gene is TRBJ2-1, the V gene TRBV19, with 8 positions matching TRBD2. V trimming: 3 bases; J trimming: 1 base; junction bases outside the gene matches: 5. This CDR3 comprises 16 residues. Germline-derived CDR1 and CDR2 are LNHDA and SQIVND (reference sequence). The CDR3 DNA reads TGTGCCAGTAGTATTATGGGCGGGGGGTCCTACAATGAGCAGTTCTTC. Encoded protein: CASSIMGGGSYNEQFF.

This chain links TRBV6-2 or TRBV6-3 with TRBJ1-1; perhaps TRBD1 as D (5 bases). CDR1 is MNHEY, CDR2 SVGEGT, per germline. This CDR3 contains 15 residues. V gave up 0 bases and J gave up 3 bases, with 11 bases separating them. The CDR3 here is CASSYSIRAHTEAFF. The CDR3 DNA sequence: TGTGCCAGCAGTTACTCGATCAGGGCGCACACTGAAGCTTTCTTT.

This chain connects TRBV15 to TRBJ1-4; 10 positions match TRBD1. CDR1 is LNHNV, CDR2 YYDKDF, per germline (reference sequence). The V gene end was trimmed by 1 base and the J gene end by 8 bases; junction bases not matched to a gene: 4. The CDR3 has 15 residues. Here the CDR3 DNA reads TGTGCCACCAGCAGAGTGGACAGGGGGTACGAAAAACTGTTTTTT. Amino acids: CATSRVDRGYEKLFF. The whole variable domain, filled in from reference TRBV15 and TRBJ1-4, reads DAMVIQNPRYQVTQFGKPVTLSCSQTLNHNVMYWYQQKSSQAPKLLFHYYDKDFNNEADTPDNFQSRRPNTSFCFLDIRSPGLGDTAMYLCATSRVDRGYEKLFFGSGTQLSVL.

The chain joins TRBV11-3 to TRBJ2-1; 8 bases align to TRBD2. Germline V gives CDR1 SGHNT, CDR2 YENEEA. After removal of 2 bases from V and 7 bases from J, the junction contained 1 base not matched to a gene. The CDR3 loop spans 13 amino acids. CDR3 protein: CASSLSGGNEQFF. The CDR3 DNA follows: TGTGCCAGCAGCTTATCGGGGGGGAATGAGCAGTTCTTC.